Shown below are 2 T cell receptor beta chains from a single sample sequenced in a study of T cells in Graves' hyperthyroidism and ophthalmopathy. It was RNA transcripts that yielded the amplified TCR beta CDR3 regions. The HTBI set primed first-round TCR CDR3 RT-PCR. MiXCR was run by TCRdb on the multiplex PCR reads, yielding one entry per CDR3 protein. The sample gives 600,000 to 700,000 distinct CDR3 sequences, 40% to 55% of which show up once; 7% to 7.5% is in the top ten. Sequencing was carried out using peripheral blood or thyroid tissue (not recorded which). The receptors were gathered from an adult man with Graves' disease, either hyperthyroidism or ophthalmopathy (not recorded which).

The rearrangement links TRBV9 to TRBJ1-2; D gene unclear. In germline, CDR1 is SGDLS, CDR2 YYNGEE. CDR3 length: 15 amino acids. V was pared by 2 bases and J by 2 bases, with 13 bases between. CDR3 nucleotide sequence: TGTGCCAGCAGCGTTGACTCGGACGGAAACTATGGCTACACCTTC. Protein: CASSVDSDGNYGYTF. Variable domain in full (rest from reference TRBV9 and TRBJ1-2): DSGVTQTPKHLITATGQRVTLRCSPRSGDLSVYWYQQSLDQGLQFLIQYYNGEERAKGNILERFSAQQFPDLHSELNLSSLELGDSALYFCASSVDSDGNYGYTFGSGTRLTVV.

The genes are TRBV5-6 and TRBJ1-5; D remains unclear. CDR1 is SGHDT and CDR2 is YYEEEE in the germline V gene. The length of the CDR3 is 18 residues. The V end was cut by 1 base, the J end by 0 bases, with 17 bases between. The CDR3 spells CASSLRLISGRSNQPQHF. As DNA, the CDR3 is TGTGCCAGCAGCTTGCGCCTTATAAGTGGCCGTAGCAATCAGCCCCAGCATTTT.